This T cell receptor (beta chain) was captured by sequencing in a study of blood T cell repertoires in COVID-19. Across the whole study: From the United States, Italy and Spain came samples of acute and convalescent COVID-19. T cells, B-cell-depleted T cells, or PBMCs supplied cDNA or gDNA.

The V gene lost 0 bases and the J gene lost 5 bases, with 11 bases spanning the gap. Germline V lookup: CDR1 MNHNS, CDR2 SASEGT. The CDR3 totals 15 residues. Only in-frame clones appear in the TCRdb table, and some are missing; sequencing was by immunoSEQ multiplex PCR. The repertoire holds over 85,000 clones, with more than 75% as singletons. The chain links TRBV6-1 to TRBJ1-5; D unresolved. Sequenced material: peripheral blood. This sequence originates from a man aged 40-55 years with acute or convalescent COVID-19. CDR3 nucleotides: TGTGCCAGCAGTGAAGCCGGGTTCGGGGATCAGCCCCAGCATTTT. It yields the protein CASSEAGFGDQPQHF.